These 10 T cell receptor beta chains were all obtained from the same sample, sequenced in a study of blood T cell repertoires in COVID-19. Here immunoSEQ multiplex PCR was the method, and the copy in TCRdb shows in-frame clones only, minus some. The sample has under 30,000 clones, around 86% seen once. The sequenced sample consisted of peripheral blood. The receptors shown here come from a man aged 50-59 years with active COVID-19.

This clone was found once. The chain is built from TRBV7-9 and TRBJ1-1; perhaps TRBD1 as D (5 bases). CDR1 and CDR2 (germline): SEHNR, FQNEAQ (reference sequence). The CDR3 consists of 13 residues. The V end was cut by 4 bases, the J end by 7 bases, with 13 bases between. This chain's CDR3 is CASSSDSLSEAFF. Here the CDR3 DNA reads TGTGCCAGCAGCTCCGACAGCTTGAGTGAAGCTTTCTTT.

J is TRBJ1-6 and V is TRBV18; D perhaps matches TRBD1 (6 bases). This CDR3 spans 14 amino acids. CDR1 and CDR2 (germline): KGHSH, LQKENI. V was pared by 5 bases and J by 6 bases, with 11 bases between. CDR3 nucleotide sequence: TGTGCCAGCTCAGGTGGGGGCGCTAATTCACCCCTCCACTTT. As protein: CASSGGGANSPLHF.

This sequence joins TRBV18 and TRBJ2-3, with 11 bases aligning to TRBD1. Germline CDR1 KGHSH, CDR2 LQKENI. V lost 5 bases and J lost 0; bases outside the gene matches: 4. CDR3 length equals 16 residues. This CDR3 reads CASSGGTGGSTDTQYF. The DNA for the CDR3 is TGTGCCAGCTCAGGCGGGACAGGGGGGAGCACAGATACGCAGTATTTT.

The chain uses TRBV5-6 and TRBJ2-5; 7 bases fit TRBD2. From germline, CDR1 is SGHDT and CDR2 YYEEEE. The CDR3 is 15 amino acids. Trimming removed 0 bases from V and 5 bases from J; junction bases left unmatched: 7. This CDR3 reads CASSLVWAGEETQYF. DNA for the CDR3: TGTGCCAGCAGCTTGGTATGGGCGGGAGAGGAGACCCAGTACTTC.

The chain carries TRBV2 and TRBJ2-7; 10 bases fit TRBD2. There are 16 residues in the CDR3. After removal of 4 bases from V and 2 bases from J, the junction contained 8 bases not matched to a gene. Germline loops: CDR1 SNHLY, CDR2 FYNNEI. The CDR3 loop is CASSVSGGSDPYEQYF. The CDR3 DNA reads TGTGCCAGCAGTGTTAGCGGGGGGTCCGATCCCTACGAGCAGTACTTC. The variable domain in full, completed from reference TRBV2 and TRBJ2-7, reads EPEVTQTPSHQVTQMGQEVILRCVPISNHLYFYWYRQILGQKVEFLVSFYNNEISEKSEIFDDQFSVERPDGSNFTLKIRSTKLEDSAMYFCASSVSGGSDPYEQYFGPGTRLTVT.

This clone was observed once. The genes are TRBV5-5 and TRBJ1-2; D possibly corresponds to TRBD1 (5 bases). With 2 bases removed from V and 11 bases from J, the gap between germline ends came to 25 bases. Looked up from germline, CDR1 is SGHKS and CDR2 is YYEKEE (reference sequence). The CDR3 has 16 amino acids. The CDR3 sequence is CASSFLSGTPLEAYTF. The CDR3 nucleotides are TGTGCCAGCAGCTTTTTATCCGGGACTCCTCTTGAGGCGTACACCTTC.

This clone was seen only a few times. The chain joins TRBV2 to TRBJ1-5; 10 positions agree with TRBD1. Germline V gene data show CDR1 as SNHLY and CDR2 as FYNNEI. With 6 bases clipped from V and 4 bases from J, the junction kept 6 bases outside the gene matches. CDR3 length equals 15 residues. In DNA, the CDR3 is TGTGCCAGCAGCGCGACAGGGGGCGAGAATCAGCCCCAGCATTTT. Translating it yields CASSATGGENQPQHF.

J is TRBJ2-7 and V is TRBV5-1; TRBD1 aligns across 9 bases. Germline V gene sequence: CDR1 SGHRS, CDR2 YFSETQ. Trimming at V came to 5 bases and at J to 3 bases, leaving 9 bases not matched to a gene. There are 15 residues in the CDR3. For the CDR3, the DNA is TGCGCCAGCAGTGACGGGACAGGGACTTTCTACGAGCAGTACGTC. Translated: CASSDGTGTFYEQYV.

The chain recombines TRBV19 with TRBJ2-7, with 7 bases aligning to TRBD2. CDR3 length: 15 amino acids. Germline V gene sequence: CDR1 LNHDA, CDR2 SQIVND (reference sequence). V shed 5 bases, J shed 1 base, and the junction held 8 bases outside the gene matches. In DNA form, the CDR3 reads TGTGCCAGTAGTCGCAGGGCGGGAGATTCCTACGAGCAGTACGTC. Translation gives CASSRRAGDSYEQYV.

V is TRBV27 and J is TRBJ1-4; tentative D call: TRBD1 (5 bases). V dropped 6 bases and J dropped 5 bases, with 16 bases sitting between them. This CDR3 spans 15 amino acids. Germline V gives CDR1 MNHEY, CDR2 SMNVEV (reference sequence). This CDR3 reads CASSPLDSTNEKLFF. CDR3 nucleotides: TGTGCCAGCAGCCCCCTAGACAGCACAAATGAAAAACTGTTTTTT.